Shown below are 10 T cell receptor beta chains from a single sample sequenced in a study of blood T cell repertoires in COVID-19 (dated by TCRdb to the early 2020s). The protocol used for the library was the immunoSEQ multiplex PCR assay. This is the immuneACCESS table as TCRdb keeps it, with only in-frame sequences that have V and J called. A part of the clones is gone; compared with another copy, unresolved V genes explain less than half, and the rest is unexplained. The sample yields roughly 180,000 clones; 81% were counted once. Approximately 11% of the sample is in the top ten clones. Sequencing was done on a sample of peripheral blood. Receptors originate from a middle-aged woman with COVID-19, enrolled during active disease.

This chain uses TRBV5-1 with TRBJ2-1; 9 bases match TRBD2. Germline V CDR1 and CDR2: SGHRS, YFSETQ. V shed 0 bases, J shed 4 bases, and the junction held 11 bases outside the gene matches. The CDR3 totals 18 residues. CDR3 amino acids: CASSLDLWASGTYNEQFF. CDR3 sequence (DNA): TGCGCCAGCAGCTTGGACTTGTGGGCTAGCGGGACATACAATGAGCAGTTCTTC.

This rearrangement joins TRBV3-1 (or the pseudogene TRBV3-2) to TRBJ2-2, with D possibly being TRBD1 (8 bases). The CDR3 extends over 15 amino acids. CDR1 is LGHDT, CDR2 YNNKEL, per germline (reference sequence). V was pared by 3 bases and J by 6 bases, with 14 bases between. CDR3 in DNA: TGTGCCAGCAGCCATATTACAGGGGGGGCCGGGGAGCTGTTTTTT. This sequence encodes CASSHITGGAGELFF.

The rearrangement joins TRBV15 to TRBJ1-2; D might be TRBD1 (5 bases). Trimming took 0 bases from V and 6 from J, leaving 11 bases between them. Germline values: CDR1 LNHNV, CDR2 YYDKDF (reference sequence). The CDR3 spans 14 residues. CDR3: CATSRERGPNGYTF. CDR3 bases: TGTGCCACCAGCAGAGAAAGGGGTCCGAATGGCTACACCTTC.

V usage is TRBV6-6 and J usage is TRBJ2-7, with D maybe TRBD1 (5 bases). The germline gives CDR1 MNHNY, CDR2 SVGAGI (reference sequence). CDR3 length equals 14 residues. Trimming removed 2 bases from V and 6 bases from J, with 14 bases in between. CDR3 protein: CASSYGQGLGEQYF. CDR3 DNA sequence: TGTGCCAGCAGTTACGGGCAGGGCCTTGGCGAGCAGTACTTC.

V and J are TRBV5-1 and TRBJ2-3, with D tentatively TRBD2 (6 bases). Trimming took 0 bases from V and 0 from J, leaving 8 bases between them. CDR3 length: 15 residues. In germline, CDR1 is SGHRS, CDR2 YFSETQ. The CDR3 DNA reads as TGCGCCAGCAGCTTGGGAGGGACTAGCACAGATACGCAGTATTTT. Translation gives CASSLGGTSTDTQYF. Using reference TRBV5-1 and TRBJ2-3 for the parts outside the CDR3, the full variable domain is KAGVTQTPRYLIKTRGQQVTLSCSPISGHRSVSWYQQTPGQGLQFLFEYFSETQRNKGNFPGRFSGRQFSNSRSEMNVSTLELGDSALYLCASSLGGTSTDTQYFGPGTRLTVL.

The CDR3 region is CASSYSGSHSAEAFF. In DNA form, the CDR3 reads TGTGCCAGCAGTTACTCGGGGAGCCACTCCGCTGAAGCTTTCTTT. This chain joins TRBV6-2 or TRBV6-3 and TRBJ1-1; D uncertain. CDR1 and CDR2 from the germline V gene are MNHEY and SVGEGT. Between the trimmed V and J ends, which lost 0 bases and 6 bases, there was a span of 14 bases. The length of the CDR3 is 15 residues.

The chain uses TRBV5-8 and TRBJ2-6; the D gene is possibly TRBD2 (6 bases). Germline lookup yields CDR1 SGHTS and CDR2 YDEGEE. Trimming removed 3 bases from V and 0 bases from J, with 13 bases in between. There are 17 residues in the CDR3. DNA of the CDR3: TGTGCCAGCAGCTGGGGGGTAGACGTCTCTGGGGCCAACGTCCTGACTTTC. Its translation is CASSWGVDVSGANVLTF.

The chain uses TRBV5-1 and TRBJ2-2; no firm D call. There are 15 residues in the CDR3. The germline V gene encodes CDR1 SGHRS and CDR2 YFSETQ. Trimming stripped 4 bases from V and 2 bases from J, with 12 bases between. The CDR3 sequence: CASSPEARNTGELFF. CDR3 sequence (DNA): TGCGCCAGCAGCCCAGAAGCGAGAAACACCGGGGAGCTGTTTTTT.

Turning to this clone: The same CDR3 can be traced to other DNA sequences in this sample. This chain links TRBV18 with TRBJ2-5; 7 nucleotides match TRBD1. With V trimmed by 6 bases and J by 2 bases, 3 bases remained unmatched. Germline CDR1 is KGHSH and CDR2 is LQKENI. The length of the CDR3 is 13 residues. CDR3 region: CASSPGQQETQYF. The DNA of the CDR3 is TGTGCCAGCTCGCCGGGACAGCAAGAGACCCAGTACTTC.

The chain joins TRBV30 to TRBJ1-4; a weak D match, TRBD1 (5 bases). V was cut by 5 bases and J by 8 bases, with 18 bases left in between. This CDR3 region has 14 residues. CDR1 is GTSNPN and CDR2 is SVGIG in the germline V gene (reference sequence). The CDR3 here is CAWGAGPRGEKLFF. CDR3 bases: TGTGCCTGGGGGGCCGGGCCAAGAGGGGAAAAACTGTTTTTT.